The next 7 T cell receptor beta chains were all read from a single sample in a study of T cells after yellow fever vaccination. TCRdb fed the 5' RACE reads into MiXCR, producing one record per CDR3 protein. The sample records around 310,000 distinct CDR3 sequences, around 4% being singletons. Here the sequenced sample was PBMCs, taken on the day of the yellow fever booster vaccination. These receptors came from a man aged 18 to 30 who received the YFV17D yellow fever vaccine.

This clonotype occurred a few times. The chain employs TRBV4-3 and TRBJ1-5, with no clear D. CDR1 and CDR2 from the germline V gene are LGHNA and YSLEER. V was cut by 0 bases and J by 5 bases, with 5 bases left in between. The CDR3 extends over 13 amino acids. CDR3 in amino acids: CASSQDWDQPQHF. CDR3 bases: TGCGCCAGCAGCCAAGATTGGGATCAGCCCCAGCATTTT.

This clonotype has a count of ten or more. The rearrangement uses TRBV7-9 and TRBJ2-3; 7 positions agree with TRBD2. Germline values: CDR1 SEHNR, CDR2 FQNEAQ (reference sequence). V was pared by 5 bases and J by 3 bases, with 11 bases of the junction left unmatched. CDR3 length: 16 residues. DNA for the CDR3: TGTGCCAGCAGCCGGCAACGATCAGCGGGGACAGATACGCAGTATTTT. Protein: CASSRQRSAGTDTQYF.

This chain links TRBV20-1 with TRBJ1-2; TRBD1 might be the D (5 bases). Germline CDR1 reads DFQATT; CDR2 reads SNEGSKA (reference sequence). Trimming pared 3 bases from V and 4 bases from J, leaving 15 bases between. The CDR3 totals 14 residues. CDR3 loop: CSARTGGGGYGYTF. CDR3 coding DNA: TGCAGTGCTAGGACCGGGGGGGGAGGCTATGGCTACACCTTC.

This clonotype has only a few counts. The J gene is TRBJ1-4, the V gene TRBV18; D not resolved. Trimming removed 2 bases from V and 6 bases from J, with 7 bases in between. The CDR3 runs 13 residues. The germline gives CDR1 KGHSH, CDR2 LQKENI. CDR3 DNA: TGTGCCAGCTCACCAAACAGTTATGAAAAACTGTTTTTT. Its protein is CASSPNSYEKLFF.

V usage is TRBV20-1 and J usage is TRBJ1-2, with TRBD1 as a possible D gene (6 bases). Trimming took off 6 bases at V and 4 bases at J, with 15 bases between the two ends. Per germline, CDR1 DFQATT and CDR2 SNEGSKA (reference sequence). The CDR3 sequence is 13 residues long. In DNA form, the CDR3 reads TGCAGTGCAAACCGGGACACCCTCTATGGCTACACCTTC. Encoded protein: CSANRDTLYGYTF.

This clonotype was seen ten or more times. The chain couples TRBV7-8 to TRBJ2-1; D tentatively reads TRBD1 or TRBD2 (5 bases each). The CDR3 contains 15 residues. The V and J ends lost 7 bases and 7 bases respectively, with 20 bases between them. Germline assignment: CDR1 SGHVS and CDR2 FQNEAQ. CDR3 amino acids: CASTREGLALNEQFF. The CDR3 nucleotides read TGTGCCAGCACCCGAGAGGGGTTGGCTTTAAATGAGCAGTTCTTC.

J is TRBJ1-5 and V is TRBV7-2, with 7 bases identical to TRBD1. CDR1 SGHTA and CDR2 FQGNSA come from the germline V gene. V dropped 4 bases and J dropped 5; count of bases not matched to a gene: 8. This CDR3 comprises 15 residues. CDR3 loop: CASSSEGAFYQPQHF. The CDR3 DNA reads TGTGCCAGCAGCTCCGAGGGGGCTTTCTATCAGCCCCAGCATTTT.